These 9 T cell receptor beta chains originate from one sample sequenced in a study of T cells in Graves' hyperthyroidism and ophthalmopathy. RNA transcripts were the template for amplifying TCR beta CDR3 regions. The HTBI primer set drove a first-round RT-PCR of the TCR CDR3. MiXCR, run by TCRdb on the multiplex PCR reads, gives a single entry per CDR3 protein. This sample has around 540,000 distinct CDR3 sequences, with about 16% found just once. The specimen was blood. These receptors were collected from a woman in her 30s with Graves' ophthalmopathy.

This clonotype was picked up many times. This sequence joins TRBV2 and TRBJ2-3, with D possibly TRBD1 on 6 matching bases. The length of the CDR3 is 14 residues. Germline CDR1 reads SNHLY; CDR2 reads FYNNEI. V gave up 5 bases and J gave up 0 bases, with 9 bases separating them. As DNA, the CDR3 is TGTGCCAGCAGTTCAGGGGACAGCACAGATACGCAGTATTTT. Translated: CASSSGDSTDTQYF.

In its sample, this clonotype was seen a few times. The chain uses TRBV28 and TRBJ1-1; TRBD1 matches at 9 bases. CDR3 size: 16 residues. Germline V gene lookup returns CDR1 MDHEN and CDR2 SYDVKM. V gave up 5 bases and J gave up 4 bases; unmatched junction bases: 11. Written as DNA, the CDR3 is TGTGCCAGCAGTCCCTTGCTGGGACAGGGTGGCACTGAAGCTTTCTTT. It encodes CASSPLLGQGGTEAFF.

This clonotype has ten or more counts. CDR3 loop: CASSPRTGIETQYF. The CDR3 DNA sequence: TGTGCCAGCAGCCCTCGGACAGGGATAGAGACCCAGTACTTC. This rearrangement joins TRBV7-8 to TRBJ2-5; 8 nucleotides line up with TRBD1. CDR1 is SGHVS, CDR2 FQNEAQ, per germline. This CDR3 contains 14 residues. J was trimmed by 4 bases and V by 5 bases; bases with no gene match: 6.

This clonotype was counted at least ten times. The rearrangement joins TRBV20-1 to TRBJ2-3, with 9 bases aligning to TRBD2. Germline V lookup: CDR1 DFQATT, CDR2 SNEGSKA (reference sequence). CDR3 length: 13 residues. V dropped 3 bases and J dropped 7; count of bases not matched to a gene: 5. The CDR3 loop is CSASGGRGNTQYF. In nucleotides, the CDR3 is TGCAGTGCTAGCGGCGGGAGGGGAAATACGCAGTATTTT.

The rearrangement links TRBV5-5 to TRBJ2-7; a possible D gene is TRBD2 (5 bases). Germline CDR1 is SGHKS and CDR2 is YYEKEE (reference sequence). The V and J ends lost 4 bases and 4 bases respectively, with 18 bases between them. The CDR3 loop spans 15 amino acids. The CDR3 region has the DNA TGTGCCAGCAGCAGCGGCGGACGGGATCTATACGAGCAGTACTTC. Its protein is CASSSGGRDLYEQYF.

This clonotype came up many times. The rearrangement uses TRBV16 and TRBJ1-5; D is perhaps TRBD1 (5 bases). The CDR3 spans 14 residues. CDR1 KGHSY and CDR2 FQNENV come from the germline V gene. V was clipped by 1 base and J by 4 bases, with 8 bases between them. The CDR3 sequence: CASSQFEGNQPQHF. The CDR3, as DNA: TGTGCCAGCAGCCAATTTGAGGGGAATCAGCCCCAGCATTTT.

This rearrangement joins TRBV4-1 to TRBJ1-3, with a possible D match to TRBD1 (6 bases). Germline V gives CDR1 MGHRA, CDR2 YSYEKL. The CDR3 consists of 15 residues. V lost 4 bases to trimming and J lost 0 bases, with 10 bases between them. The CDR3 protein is CASSLRGNSGNTIYF. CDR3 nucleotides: TGCGCCAGCAGCCTCAGGGGAAACTCTGGAAACACCATATATTTT.

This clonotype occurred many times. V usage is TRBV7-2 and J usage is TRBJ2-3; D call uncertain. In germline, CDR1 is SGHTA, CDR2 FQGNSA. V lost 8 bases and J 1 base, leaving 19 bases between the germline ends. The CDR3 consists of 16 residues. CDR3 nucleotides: TGTGCCAGCGGCGAGCTCCTTAGAGTGGGCACAGATACGCAGTATTTT. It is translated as CASGELLRVGTDTQYF.

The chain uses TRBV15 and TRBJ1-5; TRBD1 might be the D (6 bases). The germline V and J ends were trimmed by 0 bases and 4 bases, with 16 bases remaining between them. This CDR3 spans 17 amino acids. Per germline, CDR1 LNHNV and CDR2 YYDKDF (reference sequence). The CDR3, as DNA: TGTGCCACCAGCAGAGATCTCCCCGGACAGAGAAATCAGCCCCAGCATTTT. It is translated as CATSRDLPGQRNQPQHF.